A single sample gave rise to the 18 T cell receptor beta chains below, sequenced in a study of T cell responses to AZD1222 COVID-19 vaccine. The method was immunoSEQ multiplex PCR; TCRdb's version includes in-frame clones alone and lacks a portion of them. The sample has roughly 140,000 clones, 88% seen once. The material was peripheral blood, obtained after recovery from COVID-19. The receptor set was obtained from an adult who had recovered from COVID-19.

This chain connects TRBV5-4 to TRBJ1-2; no clear D. The V end was cut by 0 bases, the J end by 7 bases, with 10 bases between. The germline gives CDR1 SGHNT, CDR2 YYREEE (reference sequence). This CDR3 has 13 residues. The CDR3 is CASSLGELGGYTF. CDR3 in DNA: TGTGCCAGCAGCTTGGGGGAGTTGGGTGGCTACACCTTC.

The chain uses TRBV5-1 and TRBJ2-1; 7 bases map to TRBD2. Trimming cost V 7 bases and J 2 bases; bases outside gene matches: 6. The CDR3 is 14 residues long. From germline, CDR1 is SGHRS and CDR2 YFSETQ. The CDR3 spells CASAGVGAYNEQFF. The CDR3 DNA is TGCGCCAGCGCGGGAGTTGGGGCCTACAATGAGCAGTTCTTC.

The chain links TRBV7-9 to TRBJ2-5, with TRBD2 matching 10 bases. The CDR3 spans 16 residues. J gave up 2 bases and V 3 bases, and 6 bases lay outside the gene matches. Germline lookup yields CDR1 SEHNR and CDR2 FQNEAQ (reference sequence). The CDR3 DNA is TGTGCCAGCAGCTTTACTAGCGGGGCTGGTCAAGAGACCCAGTACTTC. The encoded protein is CASSFTSGAGQETQYF.

The V gene is TRBV28, the J gene TRBJ1-2; tentative D call: TRBD1 (5 bases). Germline values: CDR1 MDHEN, CDR2 SYDVKM. CDR3 length: 15 amino acids. V was clipped by 4 bases and J by 5 bases, with 17 bases between them. The CDR3 DNA reads TGTGCCAGCAGTTCCCGGGACGGAAAAGCTTATGGCTACACCTTC. It encodes CASSSRDGKAYGYTF.

This clone has a single count. V and J are TRBV10-3 and TRBJ1-2; 8 bases line up with TRBD1. Looked up from germline, CDR1 is ENHRY and CDR2 is SYGVKD. V was pared by 4 bases and J by 8 bases, with 12 bases of the junction left unmatched. The CDR3 is 15 amino acids. The CDR3 DNA reads as TGTGCCATCAGTGCAAAGCCTCAGGGGGCAGAGGGCTACACCTTC. Protein: CAISAKPQGAEGYTF.

V usage is TRBV9 and J usage is TRBJ1-1, with 8 bases lining up with TRBD1. The CDR3 runs 14 residues. Germline V gene data show CDR1 as SGDLS and CDR2 as YYNGEE. V gave up 4 bases and J gave up 5 bases; unmatched junction bases: 7. The CDR3 DNA reads as TGTGCCAGCAGCAACGACAGGGGCAGGACTGAAGCTTTCTTT. Its protein is CASSNDRGRTEAFF.

The chain employs TRBV2 and TRBJ1-2; D call uncertain. The germline gives CDR1 SNHLY, CDR2 FYNNEI. The CDR3 sequence is 14 residues long. Trimming removed 1 base from V and 5 bases from J, with 11 bases in between. CDR3 sequence (DNA): TGTGCCAGCAGTGAAGGGGAAGGTAGATATGGCTACACCTTC. Translating it yields CASSEGEGRYGYTF.

The chain is built from TRBV5-4 and TRBJ2-3; D not resolved. CDR3 length: 13 amino acids. V was trimmed by 4 bases and J by 6 bases, leaving 12 bases between them. Germline V CDR1 and CDR2: SGHNT, YYREEE (reference sequence). The CDR3 region has the DNA TGTGCCAGCAGCCGGCCCTACACGGATACGCAGTATTTT. Its protein product is CASSRPYTDTQYF.

The V and J genes are TRBV29-1 and TRBJ1-5, with 8 bases that match TRBD1. The length of the CDR3 is 14 residues. With 4 bases clipped from V and 1 base from J, the junction kept 3 bases outside the gene matches. Germline V gene lookup returns CDR1 SQVTM and CDR2 ANQGSEA. CDR3 loop: CSVVTGASNQPQHF. The CDR3 bases are TGCAGCGTTGTGACAGGGGCGAGCAATCAGCCCCAGCATTTT.

This clone was counted a single time. The chain links TRBV19 to TRBJ2-7; 8 bases fit TRBD1. After removal of 2 bases from V and 2 bases from J, the junction contained 2 bases not matched to a gene. The CDR3 length is 14 residues. Germline-derived CDR1 and CDR2 are LNHDA and SQIVND (reference sequence). The CDR3 coding sequence is TGTGCCAGTAGTATAAACAGGGGGGCCTACGAGCAGTACTTC. This sequence encodes CASSINRGAYEQYF.

This sequence joins TRBV28 and TRBJ2-7; possible D gene TRBD2, 6 bases. Trimming stripped 4 bases from V and 0 bases from J, with 13 bases between. The CDR3 runs 15 residues. Germline loops: CDR1 MDHEN, CDR2 SYDVKM. In DNA form, the CDR3 reads TGTGCCAGCAGTTCCAGCGGACTACCCTCCTACGAGCAGTACTTC. This translates into CASSSSGLPSYEQYF.

The CDR3 sequence: CASSLTRGLAFF. CDR3 bases: TGTGCCAGTAGCTTAACACGCGGGCTGGCTTTCTTT. The chain employs TRBV19 and TRBJ1-1; the D is unclear. The germline gives CDR1 LNHDA, CDR2 SQIVND (reference sequence). Trimming took 6 bases from V and 11 from J, leaving 16 bases between them. This CDR3 region has 12 residues.

The rearrangement uses TRBV29-1 and TRBJ1-2; 8 positions match TRBD1. V lost 6 bases, J lost 6 bases, and 9 bases stayed unmatched. There are 13 residues in the CDR3. Germline CDR1 and CDR2: SQVTM and ANQGSEA. The DNA for the CDR3 is TGCAGCGTAGCTTCAGGGGGCGGTAATGGCTACACCTTC. Protein: CSVASGGGNGYTF.

This rearrangement joins TRBV3-1 (or the pseudogene TRBV3-2) to TRBJ2-5; TRBD2 aligns across 7 bases. The CDR3 covers 15 residues. Germline CDR1 reads LGHDT; CDR2 reads YNNKEL (reference sequence). Trimming removed 0 bases from V and 4 bases from J; junction bases left unmatched: 5. CDR3 sequence (DNA): TGTGCCAGCAGCCAAGATAGGGGCGGGGGAGAGACCCAGTACTTC. This encodes CASSQDRGGGETQYF.

The chain joins TRBV4-2 to TRBJ1-1, with D tentatively TRBD1 (5 bases). The CDR3 covers 15 residues. V was clipped by 3 bases and J by 2 bases, with 13 bases between them. The V gene's germline CDR1 is LGHNA and CDR2 YNFKEQ. The CDR3 region is CASSQVGGTNTEAFF. CDR3 sequence (DNA): TGTGCCAGCAGCCAGGTGGGGGGGACTAACACTGAAGCTTTCTTT.

The rearrangement uses TRBV5-8 and TRBJ2-3; TRBD2 matches at 8 bases. CDR1 and CDR2 from the germline V gene are SGHTS and YDEGEE. There are 14 residues in the CDR3. With 5 bases clipped from V and 0 bases from J, the junction kept 2 bases outside the gene matches. CDR3 loop: CASSLAGSTDTQYF. The CDR3 DNA is TGTGCCAGCAGTCTAGCGGGCAGCACAGATACGCAGTATTTT.

This clone was counted a few times. The rearrangement links TRBV5-4 to TRBJ1-1; no reliable D call. Germline CDR1 is SGHNT and CDR2 is YYREEE (reference sequence). This CDR3 spans 16 amino acids. V was cut by 2 bases and J by 1 base, with 15 bases left in between. The CDR3 protein is CASSFIGFSSNTEAFF. The DNA of the CDR3 is TGTGCCAGCAGCTTTATTGGCTTCAGTTCGAACACTGAAGCTTTCTTT.

The V call is TRBV5-4, the J call TRBJ2-5; no definite D call. V gave up 0 bases and J gave up 2 bases, with 5 bases separating them. The CDR3 length is 13 residues. Germline assignment: CDR1 SGHNT and CDR2 YYREEE (reference sequence). CDR3 region: CASSLEAQETQYF. In nucleotides, the CDR3 is TGTGCCAGCAGCTTGGAGGCACAAGAGACCCAGTACTTC.